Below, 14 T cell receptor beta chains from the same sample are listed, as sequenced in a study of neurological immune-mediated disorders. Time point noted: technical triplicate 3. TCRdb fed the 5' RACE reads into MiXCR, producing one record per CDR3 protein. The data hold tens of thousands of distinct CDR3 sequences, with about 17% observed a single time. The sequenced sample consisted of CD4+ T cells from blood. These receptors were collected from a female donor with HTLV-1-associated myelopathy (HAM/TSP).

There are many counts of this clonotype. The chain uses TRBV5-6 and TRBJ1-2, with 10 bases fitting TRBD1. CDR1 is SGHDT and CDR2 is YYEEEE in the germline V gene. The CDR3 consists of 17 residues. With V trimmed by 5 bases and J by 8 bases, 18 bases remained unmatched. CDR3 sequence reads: CASRRTGQGRGLRGYTF. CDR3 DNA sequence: TGTGCCAGCAGAAGAACGGGACAGGGGCGCGGCTTACGAGGCTACACCTTC. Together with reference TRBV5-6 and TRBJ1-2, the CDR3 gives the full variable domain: DAGVTQSPTHLIKTRGQQVTLRCSPKSGHDTVSWYQQALGQGPQFIFQYYEEEERQRGNFPDRFSGHQFPNYSSELNVNALLLGDSALYLCASRRTGQGRGLRGYTFGSGTRLTVV.

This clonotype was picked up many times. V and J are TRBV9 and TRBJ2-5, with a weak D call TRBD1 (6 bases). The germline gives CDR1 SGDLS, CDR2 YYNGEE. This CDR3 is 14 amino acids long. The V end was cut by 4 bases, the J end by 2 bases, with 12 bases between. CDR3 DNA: TGTGCCAGCAGCCAGGGGATCGGGCAAGAGACCCAGTACTTC. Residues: CASSQGIGQETQYF.

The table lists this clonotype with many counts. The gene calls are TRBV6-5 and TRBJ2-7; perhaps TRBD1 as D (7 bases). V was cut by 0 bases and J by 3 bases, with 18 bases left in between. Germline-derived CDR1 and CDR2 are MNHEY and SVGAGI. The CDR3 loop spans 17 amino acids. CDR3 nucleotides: TGTGCCAGCAGTTACTCCGTCTTCAGGGGGAGGTTCTACGAGCAGTACTTC. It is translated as CASSYSVFRGRFYEQYF.

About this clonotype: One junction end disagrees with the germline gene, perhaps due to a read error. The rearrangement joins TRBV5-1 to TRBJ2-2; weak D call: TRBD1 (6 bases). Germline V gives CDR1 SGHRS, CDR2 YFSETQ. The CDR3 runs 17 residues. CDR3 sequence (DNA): TGCGCCAACAGCTTGGGCCCTTGGACAGTCAACACCGGGGAGCTGTTTTTT. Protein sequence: CANSLGPWTVNTGELFF.

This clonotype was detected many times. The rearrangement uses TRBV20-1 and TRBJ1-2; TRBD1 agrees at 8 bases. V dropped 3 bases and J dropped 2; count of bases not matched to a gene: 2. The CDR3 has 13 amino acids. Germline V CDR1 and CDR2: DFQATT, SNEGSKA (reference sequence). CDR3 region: CSARDRANYGYTF. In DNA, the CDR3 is TGCAGTGCTAGGGACAGGGCGAACTATGGCTACACCTTC.

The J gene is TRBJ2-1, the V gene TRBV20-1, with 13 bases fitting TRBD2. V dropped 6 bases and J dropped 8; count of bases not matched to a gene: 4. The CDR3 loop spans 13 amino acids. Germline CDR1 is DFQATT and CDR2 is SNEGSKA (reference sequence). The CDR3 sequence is CSARLAGGHEQFF. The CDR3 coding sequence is TGCAGTGCGAGACTAGCGGGGGGCCATGAGCAGTTCTTC.

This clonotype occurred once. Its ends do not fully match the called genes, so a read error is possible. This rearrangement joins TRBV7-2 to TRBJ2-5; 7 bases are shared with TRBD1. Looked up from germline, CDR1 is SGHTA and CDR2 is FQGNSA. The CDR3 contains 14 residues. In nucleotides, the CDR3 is TGTGCTAGCAGCTTAATAACAGGGGTAGAGACCCAGTACTTC. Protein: CASSLITGVETQYF.

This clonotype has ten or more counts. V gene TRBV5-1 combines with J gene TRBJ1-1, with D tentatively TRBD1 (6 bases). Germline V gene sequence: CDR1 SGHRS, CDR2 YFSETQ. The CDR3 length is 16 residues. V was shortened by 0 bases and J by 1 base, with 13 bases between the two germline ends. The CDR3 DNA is TGCGCCAGCAGCTTGGATCGGGGGGCGGCGAACACTGAAGCTTTCTTT. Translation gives CASSLDRGAANTEAFF.

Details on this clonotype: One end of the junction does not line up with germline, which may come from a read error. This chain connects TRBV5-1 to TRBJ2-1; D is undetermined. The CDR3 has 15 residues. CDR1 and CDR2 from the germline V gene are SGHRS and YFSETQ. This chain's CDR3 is CASRLGMNSYNEQFF. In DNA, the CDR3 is TGCGCCAGCAGATTGGGAATGAACTCCTACAATGAGCAGTTCTTC. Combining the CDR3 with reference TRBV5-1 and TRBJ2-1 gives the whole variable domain KAGVTQTPRYLIKTRGQQVTLSCSPISGHRSVSWYQQTPGQGLQFLFEYFSETQRNKGNFPGRFSGRQFSNSRSEMNVSTLELGDSALYLCASRLGMNSYNEQFFGPGTRLTVL.

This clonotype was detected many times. CDR3 region: CATSRGDTYTGELFF. The CDR3 DNA reads TGTGCCACCAGCAGAGGGGACACCTACACCGGGGAGCTGTTTTTT. This chain uses TRBV15 with TRBJ2-2; D perhaps matches TRBD1 (6 bases). V was shortened by 1 base and J by 3 bases, with 9 bases between the two germline ends. CDR1 LNHNV and CDR2 YYDKDF come from the germline V gene (reference sequence). The CDR3 totals 15 residues.

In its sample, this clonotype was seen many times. Here the CDR3 reads CSARGGVSGNTIYF. The CDR3 nucleotides are TGCAGTGCCCGAGGAGGGGTCTCTGGAAACACCATATATTTT. V gene TRBV20-1 combines with J gene TRBJ1-3; D is perhaps TRBD1 (5 bases). CDR1 is DFQATT and CDR2 is SNEGSKA in the germline V gene (reference sequence). CDR3 length equals 14 residues. Trimming left V 6 bases short and J 0 bases short, with 12 bases between.

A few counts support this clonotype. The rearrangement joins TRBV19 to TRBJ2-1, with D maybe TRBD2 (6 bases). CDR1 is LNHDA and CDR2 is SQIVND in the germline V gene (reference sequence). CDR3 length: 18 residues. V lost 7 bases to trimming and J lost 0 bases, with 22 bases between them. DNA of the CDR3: TGTGCCAGTAAGAGTCTCGGGCTGGCGGGGCGCTCCTACAATGAGCAGTTCTTC. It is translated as CASKSLGLAGRSYNEQFF.

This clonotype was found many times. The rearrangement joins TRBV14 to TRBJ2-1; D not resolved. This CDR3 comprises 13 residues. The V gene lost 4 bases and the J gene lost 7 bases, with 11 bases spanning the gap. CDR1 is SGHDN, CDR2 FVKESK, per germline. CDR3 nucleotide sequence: TGTGCCAGCAGCCTCAAATTCCGGAATGAGCAGTTCTTC. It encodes CASSLKFRNEQFF.

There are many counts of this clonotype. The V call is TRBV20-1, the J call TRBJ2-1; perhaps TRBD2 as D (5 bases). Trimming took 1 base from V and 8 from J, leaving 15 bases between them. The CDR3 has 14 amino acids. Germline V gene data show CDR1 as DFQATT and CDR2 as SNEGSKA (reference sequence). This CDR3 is CSARGITRFDEQFF. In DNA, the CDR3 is TGCAGTGCTAGAGGCATAACTAGATTCGATGAGCAGTTCTTC.